Presented here are 15 T cell receptor beta chains from one specimen sequenced in a study of T cells after yellow fever vaccination. MiXCR, applied by TCRdb to the 5' RACE reads, yields one record per CDR3 protein. The sample carries 300,000 to 400,000 distinct CDR3 sequences, 6.2% recorded once. Sequenced here: PBMCs, sampled 5 days after the yellow fever booster vaccination. Source of these receptors: a man younger than 45 who received the YFV17D yellow fever vaccine.

This clonotype was seen many times. The genes are TRBV6-2 or TRBV6-3 and TRBJ2-5, with D possibly matching TRBD1 (5 bases). The CDR3 runs 16 residues. From germline, CDR1 is MNHEY and CDR2 SVGEGT. The V end was cut by 3 bases, the J end by 4 bases, with 18 bases between. CDR3 protein: CASSYVNGQLRETQYF. In nucleotides, the CDR3 is TGTGCCAGCAGTTATGTTAATGGACAACTTCGAGAGACCCAGTACTTC.

This clonotype occurred a few times. The chain links TRBV7-9 to TRBJ2-7; D is perhaps TRBD1 or TRBD2 (5 bases each). The CDR3 loop spans 14 amino acids. Trimming removed 6 bases from V and 7 bases from J, with 19 bases in between. The germline V gene encodes CDR1 SEHNR and CDR2 FQNEAQ (reference sequence). The chain's CDR3 is CASRGDSVLGEQYF. The CDR3 bases are TGTGCCAGCAGAGGGGATAGCGTCTTGGGGGAGCAGTACTTC.

Only a few counts were recorded for this clonotype. J is TRBJ2-3 and V is TRBV7-6, with 11 positions matching TRBD2. The germline gives CDR1 SGHVS, CDR2 FNYEAQ. This CDR3 is 16 amino acids long. V shed 2 bases and J 4 bases; nucleotides not matched to a gene: 5. The CDR3 DNA reads TGTGCCAGCAGCTTAACTAGCGGGAGTAGATCAGATACGCAGTATTTT. It yields the protein CASSLTSGSRSDTQYF. Based on the CDR3 plus reference TRBV7-6 and TRBJ2-3, the full variable domain is GAGVSQSPRYKVTKRGQDVALRCDPISGHVSLYWYRQALGQGPEFLTYFNYEAQQDKSGLPNDRFSAERPEGSISTLTIQRTEQRDSAMYRCASSLTSGSRSDTQYFGPGTRLTVL.

This clonotype appeared a few times. The chain uses TRBV7-6 and TRBJ2-1, with 7 nucleotides matching TRBD2. The ends lost 3 bases at V and 7 bases at J; junction bases unmatched: 9. The length of the CDR3 is 15 residues. Germline V gene lookup returns CDR1 SGHVS and CDR2 FNYEAQ. CDR3 bases: TGTGCCAGCAGCTTTCAGGGAGGGGTGATTAATGAGCAGTTCTTC. Encoded protein: CASSFQGGVINEQFF.

This clonotype has a count of ten or more. Here the CDR3 DNA reads TGTGCCAGCAGCGGCGGGACAGATCGGATTAATGAGCAGTTCTTC. Encoded protein: CASSGGTDRINEQFF. The chain links TRBV5-6 to TRBJ2-1; a weak D match, TRBD1 (7 bases). Per germline, CDR1 SGHDT and CDR2 YYEEEE. The V gene lost 4 bases and the J gene lost 7 bases, with 18 bases spanning the gap. This CDR3 is 15 amino acids long.

This clonotype has ten or more counts. This chain joins TRBV15 and TRBJ2-5; 8 positions agree with TRBD2. V shed 1 base and J 2 bases; nucleotides not matched to a gene: 9. The germline CDR1 and CDR2 sequences are LNHNV and YYDKDF (reference sequence). This CDR3 is 17 amino acids long. This CDR3 reads CATSRALTSDSQETQYF. CDR3 in DNA: TGTGCCACCAGCAGAGCCTTGACTAGCGACTCACAAGAGACCCAGTACTTC.

V and J are TRBV7-2 and TRBJ2-5; 10 nucleotides line up with TRBD2. This CDR3 is 14 amino acids long. Germline-derived CDR1 and CDR2 are SGHTA and FQGNSA. V gave up 1 base and J gave up 7 bases; unmatched junction bases: 3. The CDR3 sequence is CASSLGAGGVTQYF. CDR3 DNA sequence: TGTGCCAGCAGCTTAGGAGCGGGAGGGGTGACCCAGTACTTC.

This clonotype was seen ten or more times. V and J are TRBV7-2 and TRBJ2-1; a possible D gene is TRBD1 (5 bases). The V end was cut by 5 bases, the J end by 4 bases, with 15 bases between. This CDR3 region has 15 residues. CDR1 and CDR2 from the germline V gene are SGHTA and FQGNSA. The CDR3, as DNA: TGTGCCAGCAGCGCGAGCAGAAAGGGGTACAATGAGCAGTTCTTC. As protein: CASSASRKGYNEQFF.

This clonotype was detected only a few times. This rearrangement joins TRBV12-3 or TRBV12-4 to TRBJ2-7, with D possibly called TRBD1 or TRBD2 (5 bases each). Trimming took off 7 bases at V and 0 bases at J, with 13 bases between the two ends. This CDR3 comprises 14 residues. The CDR3 nucleotides read TGTGCCAGCAACGCCGGGACCAGCTCCTACGAGCAGTACTTC. It specifies CASNAGTSSYEQYF.

The chain recombines TRBV19 with TRBJ1-5; 7 positions match TRBD1. Looked up from germline, CDR1 is LNHDA and CDR2 is SQIVND (reference sequence). Trimming took 3 bases from V and 4 from J; bases not matched to a gene: 6. The CDR3 extends over 15 amino acids. This chain's CDR3 is CASSINRGINQPQHF. The CDR3 coding sequence is TGTGCCAGTAGTATTAACAGGGGTATAAATCAGCCCCAGCATTTT. Full variable domain (outside the CDR3, taken from reference TRBV19 and TRBJ1-5): DGGITQSPKYLFRKEGQNVTLSCEQNLNHDAMYWYRQDPGQGLRLIYYSQIVNDFQKGDIAEGYSVSREKKESFPLTVTSAQKNPTAFYLCASSINRGINQPQHFGDGTRLSIL.

The table lists this clonotype with a few counts. The V call is TRBV20-1, the J call TRBJ2-5, with 11 bases identical to TRBD1. CDR1 DFQATT and CDR2 SNEGSKA come from the germline V gene (reference sequence). Trimming cost V 3 bases and J 4 bases; bases outside gene matches: 4. The CDR3 sequence is 14 residues long. CDR3 bases: TGCAGTGCTAGTTCCGGGACAGGGGGAGAGACCCAGTACTTC. Its translation: CSASSGTGGETQYF.

This chain connects TRBV6-5 to TRBJ2-3; 7 positions agree with TRBD2. CDR1 and CDR2 from the germline V gene are MNHEY and SVGAGI. The V segment lost 0 bases and the J segment 5 bases; nucleotides outside the gene matches: 8. The CDR3 contains 16 residues. The CDR3 DNA sequence: TGTGCCAGCAGTTACTCGCCGGGAGGATTGAAAGATACGCAGTATTTT. It codes for CASSYSPGGLKDTQYF.

The table lists this clonotype with a few counts. The genes are TRBV15 and TRBJ2-1; D possibly corresponds to TRBD1 (5 bases). This CDR3 contains 15 residues. CDR1 is LNHNV and CDR2 is YYDKDF in the germline V gene (reference sequence). V shed 7 bases and J shed 0 bases, with 13 bases lying between them. The CDR3 DNA sequence: TGTGCCACCAATCAGGGTTTATTCTCCTACAATGAGCAGTTCTTC. It translates to CATNQGLFSYNEQFF. The whole variable domain, remainder taken from reference TRBV15 and TRBJ2-1, is DAMVIQNPRYQVTQFGKPVTLSCSQTLNHNVMYWYQQKSSQAPKLLFHYYDKDFNNEADTPDNFQSRRPNTSFCFLDIRSPGLGDTAMYLCATNQGLFSYNEQFFGPGTRLTVL.

The sample holds a few counts of this clonotype. The chain has TRBV30 and TRBJ2-7, with 8 bases lining up with TRBD1. Germline loops: CDR1 GTSNPN, CDR2 SVGIG (reference sequence). This CDR3 has 14 residues. V lost 4 bases and J lost 6; bases outside the gene matches: 11. The CDR3 DNA is TGTGCCTGGACCCAGTGGGGGACAGGCGCCGAGCAGTACTTC. The encoded protein is CAWTQWGTGAEQYF.

This chain uses TRBV24-1 with TRBJ2-3, with 11 nucleotides matching TRBD2. The germline V gene encodes CDR1 KGHDR and CDR2 SFDVKD. V was clipped by 7 bases and J by 1 base; unmatched bases: 3. CDR3 size: 15 residues. Written as DNA, the CDR3 is TGTGCCACCAGCACTAGCGGGAGAGGCACAGATACGCAGTATTTT. Translating gives CATSTSGRGTDTQYF.